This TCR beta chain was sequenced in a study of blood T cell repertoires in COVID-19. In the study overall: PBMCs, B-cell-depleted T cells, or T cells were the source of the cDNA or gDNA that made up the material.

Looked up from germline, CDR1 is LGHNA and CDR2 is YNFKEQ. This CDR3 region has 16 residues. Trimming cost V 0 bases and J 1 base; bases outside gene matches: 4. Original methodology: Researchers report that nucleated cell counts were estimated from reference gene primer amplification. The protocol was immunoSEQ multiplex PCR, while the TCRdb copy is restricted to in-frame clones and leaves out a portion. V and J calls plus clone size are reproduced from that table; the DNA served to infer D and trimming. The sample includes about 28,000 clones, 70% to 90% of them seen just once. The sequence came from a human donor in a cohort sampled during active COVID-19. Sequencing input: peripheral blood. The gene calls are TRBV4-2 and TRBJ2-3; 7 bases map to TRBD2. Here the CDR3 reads CASSQDGAGGTDTQYF. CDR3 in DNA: TGTGCCAGCAGCCAAGATGGGGCGGGAGGCACAGATACGCAGTATTTT.